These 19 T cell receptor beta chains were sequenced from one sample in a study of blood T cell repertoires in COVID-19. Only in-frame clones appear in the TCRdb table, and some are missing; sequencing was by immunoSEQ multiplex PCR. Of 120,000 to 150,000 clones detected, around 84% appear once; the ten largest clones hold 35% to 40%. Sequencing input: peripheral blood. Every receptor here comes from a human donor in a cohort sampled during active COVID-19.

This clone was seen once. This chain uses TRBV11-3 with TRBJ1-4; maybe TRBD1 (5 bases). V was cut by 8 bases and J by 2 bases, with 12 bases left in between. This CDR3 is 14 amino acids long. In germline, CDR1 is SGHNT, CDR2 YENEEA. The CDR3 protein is CASGQGPTNEKLFF. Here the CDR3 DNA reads TGTGCCAGCGGGCAGGGCCCTACTAATGAAAAACTGTTTTTT.

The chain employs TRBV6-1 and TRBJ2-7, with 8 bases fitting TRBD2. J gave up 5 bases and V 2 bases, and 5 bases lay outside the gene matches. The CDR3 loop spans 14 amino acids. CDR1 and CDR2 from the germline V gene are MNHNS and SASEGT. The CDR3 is CASSEMRGVHEQYF. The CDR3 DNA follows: TGTGCCAGCAGTGAAATGCGGGGGGTACACGAGCAGTACTTC.

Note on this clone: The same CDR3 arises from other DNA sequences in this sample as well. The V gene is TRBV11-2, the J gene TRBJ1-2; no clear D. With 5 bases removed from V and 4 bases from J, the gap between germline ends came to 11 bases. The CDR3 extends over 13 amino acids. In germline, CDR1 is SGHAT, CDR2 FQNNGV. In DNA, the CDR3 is TGTGCCAGCAGCCCAAGCGGACCCTATGGCTACACCTTC. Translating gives CASSPSGPYGYTF.

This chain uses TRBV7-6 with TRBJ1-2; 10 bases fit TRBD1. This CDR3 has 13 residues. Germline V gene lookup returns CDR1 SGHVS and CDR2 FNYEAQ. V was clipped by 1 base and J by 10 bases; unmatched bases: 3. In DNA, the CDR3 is TGTGCCAGCAGCTTAGGACAGGGGGCACCCTACACCTTC. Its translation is CASSLGQGAPYTF.

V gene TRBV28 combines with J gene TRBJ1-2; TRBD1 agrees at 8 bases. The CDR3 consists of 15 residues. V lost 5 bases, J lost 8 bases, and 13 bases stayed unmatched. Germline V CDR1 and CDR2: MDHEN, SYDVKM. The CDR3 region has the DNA TGTGCCAGCAGTCCCGTACTACCAGGGGGCGCGGGCTACACCTTC. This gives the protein CASSPVLPGGAGYTF.

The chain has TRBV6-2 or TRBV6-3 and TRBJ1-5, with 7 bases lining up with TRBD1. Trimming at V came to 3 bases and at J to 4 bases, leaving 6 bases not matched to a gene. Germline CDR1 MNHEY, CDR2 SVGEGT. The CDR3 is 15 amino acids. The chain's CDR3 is CASSYRQGRNQPQHF. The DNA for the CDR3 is TGTGCCAGCAGTTATCGACAGGGTAGGAATCAGCCCCAGCATTTT.

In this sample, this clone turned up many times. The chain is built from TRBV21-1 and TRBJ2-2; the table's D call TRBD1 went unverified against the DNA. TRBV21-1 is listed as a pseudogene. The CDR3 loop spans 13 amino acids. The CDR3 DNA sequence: TGTGCCAGCAGCAAAAGGGGCACCGGGGAGCTGTTTTTT. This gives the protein CASSKRGTGELFF.

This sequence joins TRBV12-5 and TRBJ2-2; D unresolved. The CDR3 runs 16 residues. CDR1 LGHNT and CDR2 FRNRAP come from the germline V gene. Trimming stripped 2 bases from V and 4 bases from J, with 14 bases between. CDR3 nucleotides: TGTGCTAGTGGTTTGTCCGCGGTGCGCGGCACCGGGGAGCTGTTTTTT. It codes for CASGLSAVRGTGELFF.

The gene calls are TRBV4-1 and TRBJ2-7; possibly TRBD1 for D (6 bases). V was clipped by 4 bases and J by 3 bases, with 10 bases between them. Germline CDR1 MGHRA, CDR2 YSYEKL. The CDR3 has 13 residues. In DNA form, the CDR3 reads TGCGCCAGCAGCCTCGGACAGAGCTACGAGCAGTACTTC. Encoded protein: CASSLGQSYEQYF.

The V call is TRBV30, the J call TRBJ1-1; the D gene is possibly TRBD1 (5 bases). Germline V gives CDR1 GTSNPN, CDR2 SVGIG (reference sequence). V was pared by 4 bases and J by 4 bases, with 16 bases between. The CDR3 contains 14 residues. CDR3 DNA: TGTGCCTGGACCCTGAGCGTAGGGGCCACTGAAGCTTTCTTT. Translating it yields CAWTLSVGATEAFF. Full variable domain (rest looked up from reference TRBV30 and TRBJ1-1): SQTIHQWPATLVQPVGSPLSLECTVEGTSNPNLYWYRQAAGRGLQLLFYSVGIGQISSEVPQNLSASRPQDRQFILSSKKLLLSDSGFYLCAWTLSVGATEAFFGQGTRLTVV.

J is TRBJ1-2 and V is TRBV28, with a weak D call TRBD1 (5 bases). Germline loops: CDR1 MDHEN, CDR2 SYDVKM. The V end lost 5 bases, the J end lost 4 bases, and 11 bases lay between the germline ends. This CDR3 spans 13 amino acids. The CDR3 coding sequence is TGTGCCAGCAGTCCCTCAGGGTTCTATGGCTACACCTTC. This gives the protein CASSPSGFYGYTF.

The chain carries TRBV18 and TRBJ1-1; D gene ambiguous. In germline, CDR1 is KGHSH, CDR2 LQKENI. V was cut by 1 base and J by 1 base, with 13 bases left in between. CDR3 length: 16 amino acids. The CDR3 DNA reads TGTGCCAGCTCACCACAGACACCCTTAGAGAACACTGAAGCTTTCTTT. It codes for CASSPQTPLENTEAFF.

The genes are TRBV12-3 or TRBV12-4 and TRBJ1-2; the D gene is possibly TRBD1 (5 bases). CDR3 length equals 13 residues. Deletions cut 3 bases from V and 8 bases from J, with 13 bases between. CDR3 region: CASSLSTVQGYTF. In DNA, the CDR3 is TGTGCCAGCAGTTTGTCGACAGTTCAAGGCTACACCTTC.

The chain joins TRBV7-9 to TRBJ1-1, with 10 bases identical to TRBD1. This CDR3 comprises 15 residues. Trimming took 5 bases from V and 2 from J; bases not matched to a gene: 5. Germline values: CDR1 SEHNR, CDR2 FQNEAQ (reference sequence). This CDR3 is CASSHRDRGNTEAFF. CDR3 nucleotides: TGTGCCAGCAGCCACCGGGACAGGGGCAACACTGAAGCTTTCTTT.

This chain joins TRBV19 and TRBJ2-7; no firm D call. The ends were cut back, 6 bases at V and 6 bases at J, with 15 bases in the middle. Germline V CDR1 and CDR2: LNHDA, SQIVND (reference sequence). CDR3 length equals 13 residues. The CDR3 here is CASSLQFFGEQYF. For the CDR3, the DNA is TGTGCCAGTAGCCTTCAATTTTTCGGCGAGCAGTACTTC. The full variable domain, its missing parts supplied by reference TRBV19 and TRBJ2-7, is DGGITQSPKYLFRKEGQNVTLSCEQNLNHDAMYWYRQDPGQGLRLIYYSQIVNDFQKGDIAEGYSVSREKKESFPLTVTSAQKNPTAFYLCASSLQFFGEQYFGPGTRLTVT.

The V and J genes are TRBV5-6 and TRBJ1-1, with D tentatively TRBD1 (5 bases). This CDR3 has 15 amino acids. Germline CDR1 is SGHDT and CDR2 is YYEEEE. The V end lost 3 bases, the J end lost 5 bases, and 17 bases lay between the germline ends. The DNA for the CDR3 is TGTGCCAGCAGCTGGAGTGTGGGGGGTTTAACTGAAGCTTTCTTT. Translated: CASSWSVGGLTEAFF. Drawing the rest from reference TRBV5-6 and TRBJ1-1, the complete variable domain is DAGVTQSPTHLIKTRGQQVTLRCSPKSGHDTVSWYQQALGQGPQFIFQYYEEEERQRGNFPDRFSGHQFPNYSSELNVNALLLGDSALYLCASSWSVGGLTEAFFGQGTRLTVV.

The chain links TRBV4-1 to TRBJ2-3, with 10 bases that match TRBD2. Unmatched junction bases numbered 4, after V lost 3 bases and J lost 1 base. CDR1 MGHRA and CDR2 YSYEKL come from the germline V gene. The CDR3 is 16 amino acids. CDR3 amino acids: CASSQKTSGGTDTQYF. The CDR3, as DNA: TGCGCCAGCAGCCAGAAAACTAGCGGGGGCACAGATACGCAGTATTTT.

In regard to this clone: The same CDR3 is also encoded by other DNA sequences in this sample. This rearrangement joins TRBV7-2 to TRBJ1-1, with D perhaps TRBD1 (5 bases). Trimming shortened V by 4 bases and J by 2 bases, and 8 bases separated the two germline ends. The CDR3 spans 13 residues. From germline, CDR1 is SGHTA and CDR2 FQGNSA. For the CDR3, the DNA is TGTGCCAGCAGCTCCGGGGGAAACACTGAAGCTTTCTTT. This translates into CASSSGGNTEAFF.

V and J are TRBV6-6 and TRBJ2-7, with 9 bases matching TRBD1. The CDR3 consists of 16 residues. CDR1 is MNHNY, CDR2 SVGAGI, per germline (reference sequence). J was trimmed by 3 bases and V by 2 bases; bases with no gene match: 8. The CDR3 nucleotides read TGTGCCAGCAGTTACCTCCTCCCGGGACAGGGCTACGAGCAGTACTTC. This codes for CASSYLLPGQGYEQYF.